This T cell receptor (beta chain) was sequenced in a study of a mutant IDH1 vaccine in newly diagnosed glioma. Across the whole study: Treated patients had a mean age of roughly 44 years and a sex split that was roughly 60% male and 37.5% female. Those enrolled had earlier been treated with radiotherapy, temozolomide, or both, mostly both. Whole-study results and caveats: Detectable vaccine-induced immune responses arose in approximately 93% of patients.

The method was immunoSEQ multiplex PCR; TCRdb's version includes in-frame clones alone and lacks a portion of them. The sample holds 50,000 or so clones; roughly 88% are singletons and the top ten take roughly 2.4%. Time point reported: baseline, week 1 (first vaccination visit). As for treatment: pre-vaccination baseline after standard-of-care therapy. Donors had new WHO grade 3 or 4 IDH1-mutant, ATRX-lost astrocytomas. CDR3 length: 15 amino acids. With 5 bases clipped from V and 8 bases from J, the junction kept 10 bases outside the gene matches. Per germline, CDR1 SGHTA and CDR2 FQGTGA. A remark on this clone: Its antigen remains unidentified.

The chain has TRBV7-3 and TRBJ2-1; 9 nucleotides align to TRBD2. The starting material was PBMCs, obtained from a glioma patient treated with radiotherapy, temozolomide or both. This TCR came from a man aged 40-49 years with glioma. In DNA form, the CDR3 reads TGTGCCAGCAGCGTTACTAGCGGGCTTAACTATGAGCAGTTCTTC. Translated: CASSVTSGLNYEQFF.